The present T cell receptor beta chain was sequenced within a study of blood T cell repertoires in COVID-19. The overall study: Donors in the United States, Italy and Spain gave samples during acute or convalescent COVID-19. The cDNA or gDNA used as material had been derived from T cells, B-cell-depleted T cells, or PBMCs.

Sequencing was performed with immunoSEQ multiplex PCR; in TCRdb, only in-frame clones are kept and a portion is missing. The sample has under 400,000 clones, 88% seen once. Seattle's cohort entered during active infection and was followed longitudinally. V was clipped by 5 bases and J by 0 bases; unmatched bases: 9. Germline assignment: CDR1 SGHVT and CDR2 SQSDAQ. This CDR3 spans 16 amino acids. The rearrangement uses TRBV7-4 and TRBJ1-2; 7 bases are shared with TRBD1. The specimen was peripheral blood. This clonotype was sampled from a woman between 25 and 40 years old with COVID-19, enrolled during active disease. The CDR3 coding sequence is TGTGCCAGCAGCCCAGCCCACAGGGGTTCTAACTATGGCTACACCTTC. Its protein product is CASSPAHRGSNYGYTF.